This T cell receptor beta chain was identified during a study of cytomegalovirus exposure and HLA in healthy donors. General observations from the study: A list of roughly 180 TCR beta chains associated with cytomegalovirus was given. Per a prior analysis, the majority of TCR beta V segments were productive roughly 90% or roughly 30% of the time. Cytomegalovirus status was reportedly diagnosed by the classifier with high specificity and sensitivity. HLA alleles were associated with roughly 15,000 TCR beta sequences in a later analysis at 0.05 false discovery rate.

As regards this clone: Its target is not known.

Germline assignment: CDR1 SGHNT and CDR2 YYREEE (reference sequence). V lost 4 bases and J 2 bases, leaving 13 bases between the germline ends. The CDR3 loop spans 15 amino acids. 60 Vbeta and 13 Jbeta primers were used in PCR. Method: immunoSEQ multiplex PCR; TCRdb's copy keeps in-frame clones and lacks some. This sample's table has around 210,000 clones. Specimen: PBMCs. This chain links TRBV5-4 with TRBJ1-3; D possibly corresponds to TRBD1 (6 bases). The receptor was isolated from a girl aged 2-10 years in good health and CMV-seropositive. The CDR3 loop reads CASSDEQGPGNTIYF. Written as DNA, the CDR3 is TGTGCCAGCAGCGACGAACAGGGACCTGGAAACACCATATATTTT.